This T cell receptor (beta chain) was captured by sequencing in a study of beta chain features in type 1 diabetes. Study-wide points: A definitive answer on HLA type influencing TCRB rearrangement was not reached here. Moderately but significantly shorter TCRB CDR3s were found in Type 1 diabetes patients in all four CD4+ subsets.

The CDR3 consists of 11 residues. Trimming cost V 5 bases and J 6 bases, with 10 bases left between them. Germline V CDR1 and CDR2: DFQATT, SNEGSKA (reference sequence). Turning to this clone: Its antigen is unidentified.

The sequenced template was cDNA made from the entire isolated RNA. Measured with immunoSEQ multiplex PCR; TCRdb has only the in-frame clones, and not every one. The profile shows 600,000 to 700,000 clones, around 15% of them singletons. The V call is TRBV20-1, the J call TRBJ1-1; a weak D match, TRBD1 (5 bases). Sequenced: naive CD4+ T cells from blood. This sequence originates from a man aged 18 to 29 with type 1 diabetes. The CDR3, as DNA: TGCAGTGCTGCGACAGAGGCTGAAGCTTTCTTT. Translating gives CSAATEAEAFF.